The table lists the clone carrying this TCR beta chain with a few counts. The CDR3 covers 15 residues. The V gene's germline CDR1 is MDHEN and CDR2 SYDVKM. Trimming removed 6 bases from V and 2 bases from J; junction bases left unmatched: 5. Recently diagnosed hyperthyroidism of less than 2 months' duration affected patients aged 18 to 65. The study based diagnoses on clinical symptoms, serum thyroxine and TRAb, thyroid ultrasound and orbital computed tomography. Template material for amplifying TCR beta CDR3 regions consisted of RNA transcripts. First-round RT-PCR with HTBI primers amplified the TCR CDR3 region. TCRdb processed the multiplex PCR reads anew with MiXCR; each CDR3 protein has one entry. This sample has about 620,000 distinct CDR3 sequences, with roughly 15% found just once. The sample belongs to a study of T cells in Graves' hyperthyroidism and ophthalmopathy.

This TCR was sampled from a woman aged 25 to 39 with Graves' hyperthyroidism. The genes are TRBV28 and TRBJ2-7, with 12 positions matching TRBD1. Sample: blood. In DNA, the CDR3 is TGTGCCAGCAGGACCGGGACAGGGGGCCCCTACGAGCAGTACTTC. Protein: CASRTGTGGPYEQYF.